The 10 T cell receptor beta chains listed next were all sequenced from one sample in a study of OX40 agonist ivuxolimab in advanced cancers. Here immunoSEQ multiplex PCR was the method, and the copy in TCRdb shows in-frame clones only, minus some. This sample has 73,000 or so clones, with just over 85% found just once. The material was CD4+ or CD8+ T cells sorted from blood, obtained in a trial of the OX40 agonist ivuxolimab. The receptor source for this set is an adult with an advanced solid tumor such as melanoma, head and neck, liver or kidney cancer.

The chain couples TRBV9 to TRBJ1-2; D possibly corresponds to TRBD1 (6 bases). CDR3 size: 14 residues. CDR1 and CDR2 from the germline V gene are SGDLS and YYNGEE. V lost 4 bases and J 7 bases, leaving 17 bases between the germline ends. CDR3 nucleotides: TGTGCCAGCAGCCCAGGCGGGGGGGCGCGTGGCTACACCTTC. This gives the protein CASSPGGGARGYTF. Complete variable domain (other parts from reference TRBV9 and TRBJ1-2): DSGVTQTPKHLITATGQRVTLRCSPRSGDLSVYWYQQSLDQGLQFLIQYYNGEERAKGNILERFSAQQFPDLHSELNLSSLELGDSALYFCASSPGGGARGYTFGSGTRLTVV.

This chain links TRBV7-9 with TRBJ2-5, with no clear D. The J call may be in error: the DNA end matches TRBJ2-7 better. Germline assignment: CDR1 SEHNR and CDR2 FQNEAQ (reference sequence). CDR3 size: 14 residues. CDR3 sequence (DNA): TGTGCCAGCAGCTTAGGGGGTTACTCCTACGAGCAGTACTTC. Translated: CASSLGGYSYEQYF.

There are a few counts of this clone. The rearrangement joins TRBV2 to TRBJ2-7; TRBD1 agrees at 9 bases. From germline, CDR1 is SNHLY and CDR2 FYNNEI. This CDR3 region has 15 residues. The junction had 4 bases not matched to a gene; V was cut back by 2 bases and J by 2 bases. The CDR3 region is CASSEWDRAPYEQYF. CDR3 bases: TGTGCCAGCAGTGAATGGGACAGGGCCCCCTACGAGCAGTACTTC.

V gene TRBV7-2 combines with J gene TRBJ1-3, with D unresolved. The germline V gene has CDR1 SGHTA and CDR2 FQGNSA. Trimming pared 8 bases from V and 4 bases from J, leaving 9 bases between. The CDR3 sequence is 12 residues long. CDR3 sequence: CASGSRGNTIYF. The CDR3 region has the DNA TGTGCCAGCGGGTCTCGAGGAAACACCATATATTTT.

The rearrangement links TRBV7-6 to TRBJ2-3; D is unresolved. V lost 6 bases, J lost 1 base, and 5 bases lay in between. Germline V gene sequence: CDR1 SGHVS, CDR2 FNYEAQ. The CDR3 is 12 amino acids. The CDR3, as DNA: TGTGCCAGCAGTTCTCGCACAGATACGCAGTATTTT. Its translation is CASSSRTDTQYF.

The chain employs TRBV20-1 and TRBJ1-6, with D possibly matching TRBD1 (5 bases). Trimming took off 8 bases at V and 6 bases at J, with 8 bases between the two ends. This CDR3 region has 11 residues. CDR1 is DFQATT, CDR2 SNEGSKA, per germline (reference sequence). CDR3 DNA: TGCAGTCCCGACAGTAATTCACCCCTCCACTTT. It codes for CSPDSNSPLHF.

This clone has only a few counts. The CDR3 DNA follows: TGTGCCACCGGATCAGGGACAGGCGTTTACGAGCAGTACTTC. It yields the protein CATGSGTGVYEQYF. The genes are TRBV10-3 and TRBJ2-7; the match to TRBD1 covers 8 bases. V dropped 10 bases and J dropped 4; count of bases not matched to a gene: 12. The CDR3 spans 14 residues. In germline, CDR1 is ENHRY, CDR2 SYGVKD.

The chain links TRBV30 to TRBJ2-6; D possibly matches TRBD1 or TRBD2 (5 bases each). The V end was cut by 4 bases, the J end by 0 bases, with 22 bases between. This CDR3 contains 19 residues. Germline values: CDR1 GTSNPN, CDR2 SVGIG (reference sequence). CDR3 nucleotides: TGTGCCTGGACCGGCTCCTACACCGGGACCCCCTCTGGGGCCAACGTCCTGACTTTC. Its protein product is CAWTGSYTGTPSGANVLTF.

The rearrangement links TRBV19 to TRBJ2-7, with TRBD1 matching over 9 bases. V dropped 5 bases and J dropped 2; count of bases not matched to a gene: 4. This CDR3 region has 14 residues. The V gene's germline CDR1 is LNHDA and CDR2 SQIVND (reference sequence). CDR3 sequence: CASSRGQGPYEQYF. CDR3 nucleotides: TGTGCCAGTAGTCGTGGACAGGGGCCCTACGAGCAGTACTTC.

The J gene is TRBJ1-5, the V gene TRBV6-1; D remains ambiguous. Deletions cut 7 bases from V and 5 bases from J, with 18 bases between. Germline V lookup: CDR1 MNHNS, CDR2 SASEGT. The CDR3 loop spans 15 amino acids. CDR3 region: CASIEGPRFHQPQHF. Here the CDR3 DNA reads TGTGCCAGCATCGAGGGCCCACGATTCCATCAGCCCCAGCATTTT.